The present entry profiles one TCR beta chain with its context. This CDR3 contains 13 residues. Germline V gene lookup returns CDR1 SNHLY and CDR2 FYNNEI. V was clipped by 7 bases and J by 3 bases, with 12 bases between them. The data were taken from a study of blood T cell repertoires in COVID-19. About the study: The cDNA or gDNA used as material had been derived from T cells, B-cell-depleted T cells, or PBMCs.

The data were produced by immunoSEQ multiplex PCR, yet TCRdb's version contains in-frame clones alone and is incomplete. This table holds around 100,000 clones, about 85% found once. Sequences were obtained from peripheral blood. The chain carries TRBV2 and TRBJ1-1, with D uncertain. The sequence came from a man in his fifties in a cohort sampled during active COVID-19. The DNA for the CDR3 is TGTGCCAGCACCCTTTCGGCGGACACTGAAGCTTTCTTT. It encodes CASTLSADTEAFF.